The 24 T cell receptor beta chains below come from one sample, sequenced in a study of blood T cell repertoires in COVID-19. Clones were sequenced by immunoSEQ multiplex PCR, and TCRdb holds only the in-frame ones, with some missing. The table has roughly 430,000 clones, roughly 90% seen once. Sequenced input: PBMCs or T cells enriched from blood (not recorded which). These receptors were obtained from a woman younger than 35 who had been exposed to COVID-19.

The chain combines TRBV2 with TRBJ1-6, with D possibly TRBD1 on 5 matching bases. CDR1 and CDR2 from the germline V gene are SNHLY and FYNNEI. V shed 5 bases and J shed 6 bases, with 11 bases lying between them. The CDR3 has 14 residues. CDR3 sequence reads: CASSSDSLNSPLHF. Written as DNA, the CDR3 is TGTGCCAGCAGTTCCGACAGCCTTAATTCACCCCTCCACTTT.

The chain links TRBV24-1 to TRBJ2-3; TRBD2 agrees at 13 bases. The CDR3 is 18 amino acids. Germline trimming cut 7 bases from V and 3 bases from J; bases unmatched to any gene: 12. Germline lookup yields CDR1 KGHDR and CDR2 SFDVKD. CDR3 coding DNA: TGTGCCACCAGCTATACTAGCGGGAGGGCCGGGGGAACAGATACGCAGTATTTT. It is translated as CATSYTSGRAGGTDTQYF.

V usage is TRBV5-5 and J usage is TRBJ2-7, with a tentative D call TRBD1 (5 bases). This CDR3 region has 15 residues. Germline CDR1 reads SGHKS; CDR2 reads YYEKEE (reference sequence). V lost 6 bases, J lost 0 bases, and 16 bases lay in between. The CDR3: CASTFGQGSSYEQYF. The DNA of the CDR3 is TGTGCCAGCACCTTTGGCCAGGGAAGCTCCTACGAGCAGTACTTC.

V is TRBV7-8 and J is TRBJ2-1; D not resolved. CDR1 and CDR2 from the germline V gene are SGHVS and FQNEAQ. V lost 6 bases and J 9 bases, leaving 9 bases between the germline ends. The CDR3 extends over 11 amino acids. The CDR3 nucleotides read TGTGCCAGCAGTATAGACTTTGAGCAGTTCTTC. It encodes CASSIDFEQFF.

This clone was recorded once. The V call is TRBV4-1, the J call TRBJ1-2, with 11 bases that match TRBD1. Losses at the gene ends were 1 base for V and 8 bases for J; bases not matched to a gene: 6. The CDR3 loop spans 15 amino acids. Germline V gene sequence: CDR1 MGHRA, CDR2 YSYEKL. CDR3 sequence: CASSQVRTGGFGYTF. The DNA of the CDR3 is TGCGCCAGCAGCCAAGTTCGGACAGGGGGCTTCGGCTACACCTTC.

V and J are TRBV29-1 and TRBJ2-1; possibly TRBD2 for D (6 bases). V was trimmed by 3 bases and J by 12 bases, leaving 12 bases between them. CDR1 is SQVTM, CDR2 ANQGSEA, per germline. The length of the CDR3 is 11 residues. CDR3 DNA: TGCAGCGTTGACGGAGGGCAGTCGCAGTTCTTC. This codes for CSVDGGQSQFF.

The table lists this clone with a count of one. V gene TRBV19 combines with J gene TRBJ1-1; the D gene is possibly TRBD1 (6 bases). The CDR3 contains 13 residues. The germline gives CDR1 LNHDA, CDR2 SQIVND (reference sequence). Trimming shortened V by 5 bases and J by 7 bases, and 14 bases separated the two germline ends. The CDR3 is CASSLIGGIEAFF. CDR3 DNA sequence: TGTGCCAGTAGTCTGATAGGGGGAATTGAAGCTTTCTTT.

The chain carries TRBV28 and TRBJ1-1; possibly TRBD1 for D (5 bases). V lost 10 bases and J lost 4, with 16 bases in between. The CDR3 length is 13 residues. CDR1 and CDR2 (germline): MDHEN, SYDVKM. Here the CDR3 DNA reads TGTGCCACCAGGGTGGGAGGGGCCACTGAAGCTTTCTTT. It yields the protein CATRVGGATEAFF.

CDR3 nucleotide sequence: TGTGCCAGCAGCATAACAACTAGCGGTTCTAACAATGAGCAGTTCTTC. Amino acid sequence: CASSITTSGSNNEQFF. J is TRBJ2-1 and V is TRBV9; 8 bases map to TRBD2. This CDR3 is built from 16 residues. The V and J ends lost 4 bases and 5 bases, in that order; junction bases with no gene match: 11. Germline V CDR1 and CDR2: SGDLS, YYNGEE.

This clone showed up just once. CDR3 amino acids: CASSLRLGLAGGPDNEQFF. The CDR3 DNA reads TGTGCCAGCAGCTTGCGGCTGGGGCTAGCGGGAGGGCCTGACAATGAGCAGTTCTTC. The genes are TRBV7-2 and TRBJ2-1, with TRBD2 identical over 12 bases. The CDR3 loop spans 19 amino acids. Germline-derived CDR1 and CDR2 are SGHTA and FQGNSA. With V trimmed by 3 bases and J by 5 bases, 14 bases remained unmatched.

This chain joins TRBV30 and TRBJ2-5; 11 nucleotides match TRBD2. The germline gives CDR1 GTSNPN, CDR2 SVGIG (reference sequence). This CDR3 has 16 amino acids. V lost 3 bases to trimming and J lost 1 base; unmatched junction nucleotides: 7. The CDR3 coding sequence is TGTGCCTGGAGCATTTCTAGCGGGGGGACCCAAGAGACCCAGTACTTC. It translates to CAWSISSGGTQETQYF.

This sequence joins TRBV6-1 and TRBJ1-1; D gene ambiguous. CDR1 and CDR2 (germline): MNHNS, SASEGT. CDR3 length equals 13 residues. Trimming shortened V by 3 bases and J by 3 bases, and 8 bases separated the two germline ends. The CDR3 DNA is TGTGCCAGCAGTGATCAGGTATACACTGAAGCTTTCTTT. It encodes CASSDQVYTEAFF.

The chain carries TRBV7-2 and TRBJ2-3, with 12 bases that match TRBD2. This CDR3 has 16 amino acids. The V gene end was trimmed by 1 base and the J gene end by 6 bases; junction bases not matched to a gene: 5. Germline values: CDR1 SGHTA, CDR2 FQGNSA. Here the CDR3 DNA reads TGTGCCAGCAGCTTAGGACCTAGCGGGGGGGCTGATACGCAGTATTTT. It codes for CASSLGPSGGADTQYF.

Only one count was recorded for this clone. The rearrangement links TRBV30 to TRBJ1-4, with D possibly being TRBD1 (6 bases). Trimming took 0 bases from V and 6 from J, leaving 14 bases between them. From germline, CDR1 is GTSNPN and CDR2 SVGIG (reference sequence). The CDR3 extends over 15 amino acids. The CDR3: CAWSVRRGWDEKLFF. CDR3 bases: TGTGCCTGGAGTGTCCGCAGGGGATGGGATGAAAAACTGTTTTTT.

This clone was seen only a few times. The rearrangement uses TRBV27 and TRBJ2-7, with D perhaps TRBD2 (5 bases). The V gene lost 5 bases and the J gene lost 5 bases, with 13 bases spanning the gap. Germline V gene data show CDR1 as MNHEY and CDR2 as SMNVEV (reference sequence). The CDR3 length is 13 residues. CDR3 in amino acids: CASSDRGRDEQYF. The CDR3, as DNA: TGTGCCAGCAGTGATCGGGGTCGGGACGAGCAGTACTTC.

The chain links TRBV4-1 to TRBJ2-7, with 8 bases that match TRBD1. Trimming took 1 base from V and 3 from J; bases not matched to a gene: 8. Germline V gene data show CDR1 as MGHRA and CDR2 as YSYEKL. The CDR3 is 16 residues long. This CDR3 is CASSQGTGGLVYEQYF. The CDR3 DNA sequence: TGCGCCAGCAGCCAAGGAACAGGGGGTTTAGTCTACGAGCAGTACTTC.

This chain links TRBV19 with TRBJ2-1, with 7 bases matching TRBD1. The CDR3 extends over 15 amino acids. The ends lost 6 bases at V and 0 bases at J; junction bases unmatched: 5. CDR1 and CDR2 from the germline V gene are LNHDA and SQIVND (reference sequence). CDR3 DNA: TGTGCCAGTAGGAACTCAGGGGGCTCCTACAATGAGCAGTTCTTC. Translated: CASRNSGGSYNEQFF.

The rearrangement joins TRBV9 to TRBJ1-2; D perhaps matches TRBD1 (6 bases). The CDR3 sequence is 15 residues long. V lost 4 bases to trimming and J lost 1 base, with 14 bases between them. Germline V gene data show CDR1 as SGDLS and CDR2 as YYNGEE. For the CDR3, the DNA is TGTGCCAGCAGCATACAGGGTTCAAGTAACTATGGCTACACCTTC. Residues: CASSIQGSSNYGYTF.

This sequence joins TRBV15 and TRBJ2-7, with a possible D match to TRBD2 (6 bases). The CDR3 length is 16 residues. Trimming left V 0 bases short and J 2 bases short, with 14 bases between. CDR1 LNHNV and CDR2 YYDKDF come from the germline V gene (reference sequence). The CDR3 DNA reads TGTGCCACCAGCAGAGATCTCCGGGAGACAACCTACGAGCAGTACTTC. The encoded protein is CATSRDLRETTYEQYF.

The V call is TRBV6-2 or TRBV6-3, the J call TRBJ2-7; TRBD1 might be the D (6 bases). The CDR3 is made up of 15 amino acids. Germline V gene lookup returns CDR1 MNHEY and CDR2 SVGEGT. V lost 5 bases and J lost 4, with 18 bases in between. The CDR3 is CASSTTSGTPYEQYF. The CDR3 region has the DNA TGTGCCAGCAGTACGACGTCCGGGACACCTTACGAGCAGTACTTC.

The chain couples TRBV4-2 to TRBJ1-2; 8 nucleotides agree with TRBD1. The CDR3 sequence is 14 residues long. The V gene's germline CDR1 is LGHNA and CDR2 YNFKEQ. The trim removed 3 bases at V and 7 bases at J, leaving 7 bases unmatched. The CDR3 bases are TGTGCCAGCAGCCATGGAGGACAGGGTGGTGGCTACACCTTC. The encoded protein is CASSHGGQGGGYTF.

This sequence joins TRBV5-1 and TRBJ2-3; the match to TRBD2 covers 9 bases. CDR1 is SGHRS, CDR2 YFSETQ, per germline. The CDR3 runs to 16 residues. Unmatched junction bases numbered 6, after V lost 0 bases and J lost 4 bases. The DNA for the CDR3 is TGCGCCAGCAGCTTGGCCGGCGGGAGGGCAGCAGATACGCAGTATTTT. It is translated as CASSLAGGRAADTQYF.

The gene calls are TRBV30 and TRBJ2-7; 10 nucleotides align to TRBD1. The CDR3 is 14 residues long. CDR1 GTSNPN and CDR2 SVGIG come from the germline V gene (reference sequence). Trimming at V came to 2 bases and at J to 3 bases, leaving 4 bases not matched to a gene. CDR3: CAWSLGTGVYEQYF. In DNA, the CDR3 is TGTGCCTGGAGTCTTGGGACAGGGGTCTACGAGCAGTACTTC.

The rearrangement joins TRBV15 to TRBJ1-2; D is unresolved. Germline-derived CDR1 and CDR2 are LNHNV and YYDKDF (reference sequence). Trimming removed 8 bases at V and 6 bases at J, with 13 bases between. CDR3 size: 12 residues. CDR3 loop: CATADSGNGYTF. Here the CDR3 DNA reads TGTGCCACCGCGGACTCTGGGAATGGCTACACCTTC.